The clone carrying this TCR beta chain was seen many times. Its antigen is not known. Full-length variable regions came from constant-region reverse primers plus semi-nested Nested Universal Primer A PCR. TCRdb itself ran the 5' RACE reads through MiXCR, one entry per CDR3 protein. The sample consists of about 61,000 distinct CDR3 sequences, just under 30% of them appearing once. Study-level results: Tumor Tregs overlapped most with tumor, then blood, naive CD4+ cells.

The CDR3 has 12 amino acids. The germline V and J ends were trimmed by 3 bases and 5 bases, with 7 bases remaining between them. Germline loops: CDR1 MGHRA, CDR2 YSYEKL. The TCR was taken from a female donor with breast cancer. The V gene is TRBV4-1, the J gene TRBJ1-2; D remains ambiguous. The material sequenced was tumor-infiltrating naive CD4+ T cells sorted from the breast tumor. Subset denoted: naive CD4+ T cells, CD4+CD45RA+CD25-. Here the CDR3 DNA reads TGCGCCAGCAGCCATACCGATTATGGCTACACCTTC. Translating gives CASSHTDYGYTF.